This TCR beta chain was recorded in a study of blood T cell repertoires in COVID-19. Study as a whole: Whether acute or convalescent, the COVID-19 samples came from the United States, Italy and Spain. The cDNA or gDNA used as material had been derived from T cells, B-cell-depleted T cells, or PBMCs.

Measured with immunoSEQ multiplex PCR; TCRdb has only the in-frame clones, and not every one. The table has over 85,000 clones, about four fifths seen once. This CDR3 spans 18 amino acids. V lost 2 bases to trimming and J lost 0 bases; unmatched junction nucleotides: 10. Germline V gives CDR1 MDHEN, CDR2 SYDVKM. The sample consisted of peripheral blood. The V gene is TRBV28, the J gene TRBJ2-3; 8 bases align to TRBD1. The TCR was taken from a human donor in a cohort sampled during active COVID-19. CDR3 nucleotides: TGTGCCAGCAGTTTAACATCTAGCAGGGGGCTAAGCACAGATACGCAGTATTTT. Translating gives CASSLTSSRGLSTDTQYF.